The following is a T cell receptor beta chain sequence with its context. This clonotype was detected ten times or more. The antigen this receptor binds is unknown. Per-base quality was not reported, and no clone a single base away is much larger than it. Sequencing was carried out with an Illumina HiSeq 1500. The public reads were run again by TCRdb, first through fastp at Q25 and then through MiXCR, and only productive beta chains were kept. Each record represents a unique CDR3 protein, reported with the most common genes and DNA among its rows. The sample table records some 240,000 distinct CDR3 sequences; around 15% of these occur just once. Of the sample, roughly 45% is held by the ten largest clones. The data belong to a study of T cell repertoires in cytomegalovirus infection (dated by TCRdb to between 2018 and 2021). Study-wide context: Because public TCR beta signatures pointed to carriage of CMV infection together with the matching HLA type, the HLA type of each donor mattered for the analysis. Overall results and qualifications from the work: In both this cohort and an independent cohort of over 350 donors, the cumulative frequency of public TCR beta family members distinguished carriers of CMV infection plus the relevant HLA type. The ex vivo response was dominated by HLA-C-restricted CMV-specific TCR beta clonotypes, which also provided the single most frequent clonotype in two of eight donors.

The cysteine opens and the phenylalanine closes a CDR3 of 13 amino acids. Only the CDR3 portion is preserved as DNA: 39 bases, with reading frame beginning at the first base. Sequences SGHAT (CDR1) and FQDESV (CDR2) are obtained from the germline V gene (reference sequence). Between the V and J ends, shortened by 1 base and 5 bases respectively, the junction contains 6 bases. The rearranged segments are TRBV11-1 and TRBJ2-1; no D gene call is confident. What was sequenced was CD8+ T cells from PBMCs. The receptor's source is a human donor in good health (CMV status not recorded). Some clones in this sample may be carry-over from other donors' samples. The CDR3 region reads CASSLEVHNEQFF. The sequenced DNA: TGTGCCAGCAGCTTAGAGGTCCACAATGAGCAGTTCTTC.